The sequence of this T cell receptor beta chain was determined in a study of blood T cells in healthy people across ages. Caucasian individuals from Russia who were healthy and aged about 6 to 95 acted as donors. Then a second PCR, running about 6 to 11 cycles, was carried out with a sample-barcoded 5' primer and a J-beta primer mix. Through a template-switch adaptor with 12 random nucleotides, each cDNA molecule received a tag. TCRdb reprocessed the 5' RACE reads with MiXCR, giving one entry per CDR3 protein. The data show roughly 1,000,000 distinct CDR3 sequences, with around 27% seen just once and approximately 0.79% held by the top ten. The germline gives CDR1 PRHDT, CDR2 FYEKMQ (reference sequence). V was shortened by 7 bases and J by 1 base, with 12 bases between the two germline ends. This CDR3 region has 14 residues. This clonotype was seen only a few times. These data were also reused for a study on T cells of mothers and their children. From that report: All RNA that had been extracted was used for cDNA synthesis at 1.5 ug per 15 ul. Regardless of relatedness, pairs show thymic selection shaping TCR recombination output in a similar manner.

The chain combines TRBV13 with TRBJ2-3; D possibly matches TRBD1 or TRBD2 (5 bases each). Material for sequencing was blood. This clonotype originated in a girl aged 2-9 years in good health. The CDR3 DNA reads as TGTGCCAGCACCCAGGGACGGGGCACAGATACGCAGTATTTT. It encodes CASTQGRGTDTQYF. The variable domain in full, completed from reference TRBV13 and TRBJ2-3, reads AAGVIQSPRHLIKEKRETATLKCYPIPRHDTVYWYQQGPGQDPQFLISFYEKMQSDKGSIPDRFSAQQFSDYHSELNMSSLELGDSALYFCASTQGRGTDTQYFGPGTRLTVL.